This TCR beta chain emerged from a study of CD8+ T cells in alopecia areata. Study-wide background: Each of the treated patients was given oral tofacitinib, 5 to 10 mg twice daily, for moderate-to-severe alopecia areata. The tofacitinib course ran for 6 to 18 months and was followed by 6 months off drug.

Both peripheral blood and punch biopsies of lesional scalp skin were obtained from patients who had alopecia areata. Sequencing used cDNA as its template, made by extracting RNA and reverse transcribing it. Sequencing was performed with immunoSEQ multiplex PCR; in TCRdb, only in-frame clones are kept and a portion is missing. The table has about 150,000 clones, 87% seen once. With 4 bases removed from V and 6 bases from J, the gap between germline ends came to 17 bases. The CDR3 has 14 residues. Germline CDR1 SGDLS, CDR2 YYNGEE. Study-level points and caveats: Lesional scalp, especially alopecia totalis/universalis, showed higher clonality than normal scalp.

Details on this clone: Its specificity is not known.

The starting material was CD8+ T cells sorted from blood, obtained at week 0. This receptor was taken from a human donor with alopecia areata. The chain combines TRBV9 with TRBJ2-7; D might be TRBD2 (5 bases). The CDR3 spells CASSPRNRGAEQYF. CDR3 sequence (DNA): TGTGCCAGCAGCCCTCGAAATCGGGGTGCCGAGCAGTACTTC.